This TCR beta chain was sequenced for a study of blood T cell repertoires in COVID-19. Study-level information: The United States, Italy and Spain provided the acute and convalescent COVID-19 samples. PBMCs, B-cell-depleted T cells, or T cells were the source of the cDNA or gDNA that made up the material.

This clone has just one count. The CDR3 has 14 residues. V was shortened by 1 base and J by 5 bases, with 11 bases between the two germline ends. Germline CDR1 is SEHNR and CDR2 is FQNEAQ (reference sequence). The authors' processing: Quantification of nucleated cells was approximated via reference gene primer amplification. Assay: immunoSEQ multiplex PCR; the TCRdb copy retains only in-frame clones and omits some. V and J calls and clone size are copied from that table; D and trimming were computed from the DNA. The sample holds about 170,000 clones, 83% seen once. The sample comprised peripheral blood. The receptor was isolated from a woman aged 80 or over with acute or convalescent COVID-19. This chain links TRBV7-9 with TRBJ2-5, with TRBD1 as a possible D gene (5 bases). CDR3 DNA: TGTGCCAGCAGCTTAGGGGGCCAGACGGAGACCCAGTACTTC. Its protein product is CASSLGGQTETQYF.